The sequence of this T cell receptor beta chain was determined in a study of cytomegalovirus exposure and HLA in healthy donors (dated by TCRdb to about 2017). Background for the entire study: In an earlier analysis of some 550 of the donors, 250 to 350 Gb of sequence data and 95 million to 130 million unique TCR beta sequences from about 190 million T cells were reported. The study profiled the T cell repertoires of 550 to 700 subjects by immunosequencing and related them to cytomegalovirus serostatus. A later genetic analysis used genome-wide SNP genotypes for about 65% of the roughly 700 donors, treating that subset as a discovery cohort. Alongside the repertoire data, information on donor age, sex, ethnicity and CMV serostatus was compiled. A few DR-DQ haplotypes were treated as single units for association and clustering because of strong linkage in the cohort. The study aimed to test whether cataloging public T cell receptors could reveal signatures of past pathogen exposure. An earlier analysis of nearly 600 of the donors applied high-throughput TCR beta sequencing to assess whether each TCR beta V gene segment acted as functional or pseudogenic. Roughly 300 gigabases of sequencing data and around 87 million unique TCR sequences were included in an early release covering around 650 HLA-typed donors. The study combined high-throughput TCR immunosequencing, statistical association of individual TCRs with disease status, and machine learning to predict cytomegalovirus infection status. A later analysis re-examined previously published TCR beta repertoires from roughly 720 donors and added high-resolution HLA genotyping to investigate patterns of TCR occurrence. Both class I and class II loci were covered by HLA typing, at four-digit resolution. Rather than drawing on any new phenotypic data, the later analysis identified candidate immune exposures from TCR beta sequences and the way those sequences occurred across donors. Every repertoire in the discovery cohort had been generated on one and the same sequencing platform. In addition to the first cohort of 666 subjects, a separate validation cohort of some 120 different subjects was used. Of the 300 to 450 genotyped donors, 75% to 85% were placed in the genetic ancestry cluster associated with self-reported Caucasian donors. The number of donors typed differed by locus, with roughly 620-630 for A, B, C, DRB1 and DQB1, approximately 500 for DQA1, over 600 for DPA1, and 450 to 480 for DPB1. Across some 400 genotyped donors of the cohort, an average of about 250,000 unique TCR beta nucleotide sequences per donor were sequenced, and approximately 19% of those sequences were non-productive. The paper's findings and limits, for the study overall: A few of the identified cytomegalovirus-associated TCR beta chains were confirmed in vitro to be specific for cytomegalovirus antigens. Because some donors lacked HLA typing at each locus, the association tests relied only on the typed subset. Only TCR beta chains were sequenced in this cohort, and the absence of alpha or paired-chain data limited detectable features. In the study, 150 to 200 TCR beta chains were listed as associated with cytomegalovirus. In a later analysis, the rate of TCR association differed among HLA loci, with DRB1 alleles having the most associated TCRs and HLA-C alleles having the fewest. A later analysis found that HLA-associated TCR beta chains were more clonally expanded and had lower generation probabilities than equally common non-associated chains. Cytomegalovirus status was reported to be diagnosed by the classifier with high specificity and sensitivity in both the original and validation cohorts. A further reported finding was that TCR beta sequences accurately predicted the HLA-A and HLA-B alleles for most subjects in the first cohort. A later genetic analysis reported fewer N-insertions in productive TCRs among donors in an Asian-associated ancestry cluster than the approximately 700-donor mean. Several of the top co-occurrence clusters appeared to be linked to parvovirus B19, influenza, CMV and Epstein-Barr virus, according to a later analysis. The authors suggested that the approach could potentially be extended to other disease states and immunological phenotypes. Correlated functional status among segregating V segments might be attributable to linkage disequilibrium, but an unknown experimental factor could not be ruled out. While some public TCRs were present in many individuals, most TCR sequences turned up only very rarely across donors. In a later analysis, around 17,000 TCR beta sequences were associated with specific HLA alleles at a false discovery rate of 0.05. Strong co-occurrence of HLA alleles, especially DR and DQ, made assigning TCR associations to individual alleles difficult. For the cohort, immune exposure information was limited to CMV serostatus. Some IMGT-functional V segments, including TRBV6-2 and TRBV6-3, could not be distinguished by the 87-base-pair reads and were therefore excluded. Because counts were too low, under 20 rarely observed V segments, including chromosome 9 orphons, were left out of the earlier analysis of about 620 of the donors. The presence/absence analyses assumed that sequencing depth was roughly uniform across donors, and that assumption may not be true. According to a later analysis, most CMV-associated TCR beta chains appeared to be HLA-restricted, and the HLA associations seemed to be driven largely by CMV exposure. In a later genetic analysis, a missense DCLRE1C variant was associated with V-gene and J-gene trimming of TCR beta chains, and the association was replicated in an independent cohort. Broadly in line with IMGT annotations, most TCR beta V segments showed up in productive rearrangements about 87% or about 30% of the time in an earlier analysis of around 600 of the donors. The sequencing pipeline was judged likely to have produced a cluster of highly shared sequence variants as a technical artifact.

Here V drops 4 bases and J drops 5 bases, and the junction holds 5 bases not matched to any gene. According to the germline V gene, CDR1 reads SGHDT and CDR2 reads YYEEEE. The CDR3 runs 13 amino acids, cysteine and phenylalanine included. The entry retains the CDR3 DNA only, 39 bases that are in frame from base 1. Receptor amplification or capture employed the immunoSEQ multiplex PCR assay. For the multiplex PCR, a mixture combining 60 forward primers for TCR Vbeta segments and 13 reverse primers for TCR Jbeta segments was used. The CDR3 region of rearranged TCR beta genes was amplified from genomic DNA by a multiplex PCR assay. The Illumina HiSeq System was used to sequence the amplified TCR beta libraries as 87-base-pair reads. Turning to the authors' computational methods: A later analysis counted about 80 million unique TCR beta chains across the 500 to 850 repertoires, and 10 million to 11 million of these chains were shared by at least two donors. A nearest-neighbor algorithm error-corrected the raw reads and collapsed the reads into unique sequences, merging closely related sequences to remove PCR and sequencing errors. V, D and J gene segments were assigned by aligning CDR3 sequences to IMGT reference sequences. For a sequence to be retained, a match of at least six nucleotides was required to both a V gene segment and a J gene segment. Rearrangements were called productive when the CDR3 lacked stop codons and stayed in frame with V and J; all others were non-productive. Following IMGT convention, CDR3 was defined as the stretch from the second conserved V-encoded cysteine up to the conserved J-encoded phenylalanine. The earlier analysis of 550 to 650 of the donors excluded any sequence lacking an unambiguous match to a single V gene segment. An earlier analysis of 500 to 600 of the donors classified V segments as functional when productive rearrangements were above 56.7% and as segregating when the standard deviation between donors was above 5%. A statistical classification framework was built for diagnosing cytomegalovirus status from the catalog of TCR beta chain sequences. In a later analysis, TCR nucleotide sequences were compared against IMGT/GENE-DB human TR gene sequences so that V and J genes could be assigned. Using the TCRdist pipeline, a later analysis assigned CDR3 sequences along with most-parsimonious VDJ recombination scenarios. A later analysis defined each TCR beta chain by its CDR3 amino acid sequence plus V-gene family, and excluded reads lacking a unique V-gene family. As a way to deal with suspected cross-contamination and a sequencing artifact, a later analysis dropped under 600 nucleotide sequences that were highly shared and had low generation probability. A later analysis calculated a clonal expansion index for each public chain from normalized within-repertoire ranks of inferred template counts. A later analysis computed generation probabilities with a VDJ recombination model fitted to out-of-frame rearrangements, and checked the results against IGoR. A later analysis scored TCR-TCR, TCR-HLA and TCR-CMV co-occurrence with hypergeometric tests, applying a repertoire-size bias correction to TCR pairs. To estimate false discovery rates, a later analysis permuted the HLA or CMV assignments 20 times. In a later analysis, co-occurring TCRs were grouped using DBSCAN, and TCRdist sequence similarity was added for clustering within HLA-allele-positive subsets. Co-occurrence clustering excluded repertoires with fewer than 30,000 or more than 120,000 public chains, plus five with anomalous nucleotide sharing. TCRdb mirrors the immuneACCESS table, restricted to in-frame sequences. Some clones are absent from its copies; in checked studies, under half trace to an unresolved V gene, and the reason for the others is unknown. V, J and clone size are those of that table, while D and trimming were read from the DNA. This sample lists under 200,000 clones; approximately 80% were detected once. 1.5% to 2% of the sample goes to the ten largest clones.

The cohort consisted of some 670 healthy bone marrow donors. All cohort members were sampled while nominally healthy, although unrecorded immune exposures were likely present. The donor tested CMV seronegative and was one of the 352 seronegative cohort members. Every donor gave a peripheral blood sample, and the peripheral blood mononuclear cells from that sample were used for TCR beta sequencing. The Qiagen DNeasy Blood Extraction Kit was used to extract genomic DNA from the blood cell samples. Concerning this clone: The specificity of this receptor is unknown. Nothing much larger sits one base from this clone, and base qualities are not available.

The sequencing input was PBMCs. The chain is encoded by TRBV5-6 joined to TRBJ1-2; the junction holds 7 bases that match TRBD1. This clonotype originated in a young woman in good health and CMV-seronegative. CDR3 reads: CASSPGTEYGYTF. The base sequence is TGTGCCAGCAGCCCCGGGACAGAGTATGGCTACACCTTC.